Listed below are T cell receptor beta chains from one sample, sequenced in a study of blood T cell repertoires in COVID-19. Assay used: immunoSEQ multiplex PCR; TCRdb lists only in-frame clones, some missing. The table records roughly 260,000 clones, around 86% of them present only once. Material: PBMCs or T cells enriched from blood (not recorded which). The origin of the receptors is a woman aged 18-30 years who had recovered from COVID-19. Both conserved end residues are part of each CDR3. A D gene is named only where the DNA matches it firmly. Some rows have no size entry. The others give once, few or many, or a class for an expanded clone.

j_call,clone_size,v_call,d_call,cdr3_nt,cdr3_aa
TRBJ2-3,-,TRBV28,-,TGTGCCAGCAGTTTCCCCCCAGGCACAGATACGCAGTATTTT,CASSFPPGTDTQYF
TRBJ2-1,-,TRBV27,TRBD2,TGTGCCAGCTCTACTAGCGGACCCTACAATGAGCAGTTCTTC,CASSTSGPYNEQFF
TRBJ2-1,-,TRBV19,TRBD1,TGTGCCAGTACACAGGGGCTCTACAATGAGCAGTTCTTC,CASTQGLYNEQFF
TRBJ2-1,-,TRBV5-4,TRBD1,TGTGCCAGCAGCTTGCCGGGACAGCCACACAATGAGCAGTTCTTC,CASSLPGQPHNEQFF
TRBJ1-6,once,TRBV5-6,TRBD1,TGTGCCAGCAGGAGCTTGATACAGGGGGCTGATTCACCCCTCCACTTT,CASRSLIQGADSPLHF
TRBJ2-7,-,TRBV7-2,TRBD2,TGTGCCAGCAGCTTTACGACTAGCGGAGCCTACGAGCAGTACTTC,CASSFTTSGAYEQYF
TRBJ1-5,-,TRBV19,-,TGTGCCAGTAGTAAAACAGGGTTGGGACAGCCCCAGCATTTT,CASSKTGLGQPQHF
TRBJ2-1,-,TRBV6-4,TRBD2,TGTGCCAGCAGCCCTCTCAGGGTAGCGGGAGGGCGTAATGAGCAGTTCTTC,CASSPLRVAGGRNEQFF
TRBJ1-6,-,TRBV9,-,TGTGCCAGCAGCCCCTCCGGGACACCTAATTCACCCCTCCACTTT,CASSPSGTPNSPLHF
TRBJ1-4,few,TRBV27,-,TGTGCCAGCAGTTTTTCGGGTAATGAAAAACTGTTTTTT,CASSFSGNEKLFF
TRBJ2-1,-,TRBV10-1,-,TGCGCCAGCAGTGAAGGGAAGGACAGAGACTACAATGAGCAGTTCTTC,CASSEGKDRDYNEQFF
TRBJ2-7,-,TRBV19,-,TGTGCCAGTAGTTCAGGTACCACCTACGAGCAGTACTTC,CASSSGTTYEQYF
TRBJ1-1,once,TRBV14,-,TGTGCCAGCAGCCTGGGGACTCTCTGGGCGGACACTGAAGCTTTCTTT,CASSLGTLWADTEAFF
TRBJ1-1,-,TRBV27,-,TGTGCCAGCAGTTTCCAGGGAGGGAACACTGAAGCTTTCTTT,CASSFQGGNTEAFF
TRBJ2-1,once,TRBV19,-,TGTGCCAGTAGTATAGCGGTTTCCTACAATGAGCAGTTCTTC,CASSIAVSYNEQFF
TRBJ1-2,few,TRBV2,TRBD1,TGTGCCAGCAGTGGACAGGGAATATATGGCTACACCTTC,CASSGQGIYGYTF
TRBJ2-5,-,TRBV9,-,TGTGCCAGCAGCGTAGGTGGGGCAAGGCAAGAGACCCAGTACTTC,CASSVGGARQETQYF
TRBJ2-1,-,TRBV5-1,TRBD2,TGCGCCAGCAGCTCGGGACTAGCCTACAATGAGCAGTTCTTC,CASSSGLAYNEQFF
TRBJ2-7,once,TRBV6-2/TRBV6-3,-,TGTGCCAGCAGCCAAACCTTCGGGGGGCGGAACGAGCAGTACTTC,CASSQTFGGRNEQYF
TRBJ1-4,-,TRBV30,TRBD1,TGTGCCTGGAGTGAGGGGGCGAATGAAAAACTGTTTTTT,CAWSEGANEKLFF
TRBJ1-1,-,TRBV7-6,-,TGTGCCAGCAGCTTAACAGCAATGAACACTGAAGCTTTCTTT,CASSLTAMNTEAFF
TRBJ1-5,-,TRBV20-1,-,TGCAGTGCTAGTTCGACCAGGAATAGCAATCAGCCCCAGCATTTT,CSASSTRNSNQPQHF
TRBJ2-1,-,TRBV6-4,TRBD2,TGTGCCAGCAGTGTATCACAGACTAGCGTAGTCAATGAGCAGTTCTTC,CASSVSQTSVVNEQFF
TRBJ2-7,-,TRBV18,TRBD1,TGTGCCAGCTCAGCCCTTGGACAGGGTCGCGAGCAGTACTTC,CASSALGQGREQYF
TRBJ2-3,-,TRBV4-1,TRBD2,TGCGCCAGCAGCGAGATACGACTAGCGGGGGTCACAGATACGCAGTATTTT,CASSEIRLAGVTDTQYF
TRBJ2-7,-,TRBV11-1,TRBD2,TGTGCCAGCAGCGGCGTAACTAGCGGGAGTTCAAACGAGCAGTACTTC,CASSGVTSGSSNEQYF
TRBJ2-5,once,TRBV6-6,TRBD1,TGTGCCAGCAGTTACTTCACAGGGGCTCAAGAGACCCAGTACTTC,CASSYFTGAQETQYF
TRBJ2-2,-,TRBV9,TRBD2,TGTGCCAGCAGCGTAGCCAGCGGGGCGAACACCGGGGAGCTGTTTTTT,CASSVASGANTGELFF
TRBJ2-3,once,TRBV7-8,TRBD2,TGTGCCAGCAGCTTAGGGGCGGGAGGGACAGATACGCAGTATTTT,CASSLGAGGTDTQYF
TRBJ2-1,-,TRBV28,-,TGTGCCAGCAACCCCCCCGGGAGAAAATACAATGAGCAGTTCTTC,CASNPPGRKYNEQFF
TRBJ2-5,-,TRBV19,TRBD2,TGTGCCAGTAGTCCCGGACTAGCGGAGACCCAGTACTTC,CASSPGLAETQYF
TRBJ2-1,-,TRBV5-4,-,TGTGCCAGCAGCTTGGCTGGCGGCAGCTCCTACAATGAGCAGTTCTTC,CASSLAGGSSYNEQFF
TRBJ2-5,once,TRBV27,-,TGTGCCAGCTCGACCCTGGGGGGTCGGGAGACCCAGTACTTC,CASSTLGGRETQYF
TRBJ1-1,-,TRBV10-3,TRBD1,TGTGCCTCCTGGACAGGGGGCTCCCACACTGAAGCTTTCTTT,CASWTGGSHTEAFF
TRBJ1-2,-,TRBV18,-,TGTGCCAGCTCACCGGTCAGTCCCCAAGGAGGTGGCTACACCTTC,CASSPVSPQGGGYTF
TRBJ1-2,-,TRBV30,-,TGTGCCTGGGCCGGGGGGTTGGGCTATGGCTACACCTTC,CAWAGGLGYGYTF
TRBJ1-3,-,TRBV5-1,-,TGCGCCAGCAGCTTGGGGCAGGTGAGCTCTGGAAACACCATATATTTT,CASSLGQVSSGNTIYF
TRBJ2-5,-,TRBV2,-,TGTGCCAGCAGTGAAGAGCGGGCATCTGCGGCCCAGTACTTC,CASSEERASAAQYF
TRBJ2-2,few,TRBV10-3,TRBD1,TGTGCCATCAGTGATATTAAGGGGGCCATGACCGGGGAGCTGTTTTTT,CAISDIKGAMTGELFF
TRBJ1-5,-,TRBV7-8,TRBD1,TGTGCCAGCAGCTTAGCCCGGACAGGGATACGGCCCCAGCATTTT,CASSLARTGIRPQHF
TRBJ2-3,-,TRBV7-3,TRBD1,TGTGCCAGCAGCCCATCCGGGACAGGCCTATGGGACACAGATACGCAGTATTTT,CASSPSGTGLWDTDTQYF
TRBJ1-2,-,TRBV9,TRBD1,TGTGCCAGCAGCCCCCGGACAGGCACCAACTATGGCTACACCTTC,CASSPRTGTNYGYTF
TRBJ1-3,-,TRBV18,-,TGTGCCAGCTTGCCGCAGGGTTCTGGAAACACCATATATTTT,CASLPQGSGNTIYF
TRBJ2-7,-,TRBV7-3,-,TGTGCCAGCAGCTTAAACCAGGGCCCTCCAGGGGACGAGCAGTACTTC,CASSLNQGPPGDEQYF
TRBJ1-6,few,TRBV11-2,-,TGTGCCAGCAGCCTCCCCGCAGGGGCCGGTTCACCCCTCCACTTT,CASSLPAGAGSPLHF
TRBJ2-7,-,TRBV21-1,-,TGTGCCAGCAGCAAAGTGCCCCCGACTAGCGGAAATTACGAGCAGTACTTC,CASSKVPPTSGNYEQYF
TRBJ2-7,-,TRBV5-5,TRBD2,TGTGCCAGCAGCTCGGGGATGGGACTAGCGGGAGCCGAGCAGTACTTC,CASSSGMGLAGAEQYF
TRBJ2-7,many,TRBV9,-,TGTGCCAGCAGCGCCACTAGAGGCGAGCAGTACTTC,CASSATRGEQYF
TRBJ2-3,-,TRBV2,TRBD2,TGTGCCAGCAGTGAAGCAGGACTAGCGGGAGTAACAGATACGCAGTATTTT,CASSEAGLAGVTDTQYF
TRBJ2-2,-,TRBV5-1,-,TGCGCCAGCAGCTTGGAACAGGGTCGGAACACCGGGGAGCTGTTTTTT,CASSLEQGRNTGELFF
TRBJ2-1,-,TRBV30,-,TGTGCCTGGAGTTTTATGAGCTCCTACAATGAGCAGTTCTTC,CAWSFMSSYNEQFF
TRBJ2-5,-,TRBV30,TRBD2,TGTGCCTGGAGTGTAGAGGGACTAGCGGGAGGGATAGAGACCCAGTACTTC,CAWSVEGLAGGIETQYF
TRBJ2-7,-,TRBV28,TRBD1,TGTGCCAGCAGTTTATTGGGGACAGTTGACGAGCAGTACTTC,CASSLLGTVDEQYF
TRBJ2-1,-,TRBV5-4,TRBD2,TGTGCCAGCAGTTCAGAGACTAGCCTCTCTGCGCAAACCGACAATGAGCAGTTCTTC,CASSSETSLSAQTDNEQFF